This TCR beta chain is from a study of cytomegalovirus exposure and HLA in healthy donors (TCRdb year 2017). With respect to the entire study: An earlier analysis of some 600 of the donors reported 276 Gb of sequence data and about 120 million unique TCR beta sequences obtained from 180 million or so T cells. An early release covering roughly 580 HLA-typed donors comprised around 300 gigabases of sequencing data and roughly 85 million unique TCR sequences. Of the roughly 400 genotyped donors, approximately 83% fell in the genetic ancestry cluster associated with self-reported Caucasian donors. The study aimed to test whether signatures of past pathogen exposure could be identified by cataloging public T cell receptors. Using immunosequencing, the study profiled T cell repertoires from roughly 650 subjects and related those repertoires to cytomegalovirus serostatus. A separate validation cohort of about 110 different subjects was used in addition to the roughly 670-subject first cohort. To predict cytomegalovirus infection status, the study combined high-throughput TCR immunosequencing, statistical association of individual TCRs with disease status, and machine learning. A later analysis re-analyzed previously published TCR beta repertoires from 550 to 700 donors and added high-resolution HLA genotyping to study TCR occurrence patterns. The later analysis used no new phenotypic data to find candidate immune exposures, relying instead on TCR beta sequences and their occurrence across donors. An earlier analysis of approximately 500 of the donors applied high-throughput TCR beta sequencing to assess whether each TCR beta V gene segment acted as functional or pseudogenic. Donor age, sex, ethnicity and CMV serostatus were collected together with the repertoire data. A later genetic analysis used genome-wide SNP genotypes for about 55% of the 666 donors, treating that subset as a discovery cohort. Every repertoire in the discovery cohort had been generated on one and the same sequencing platform. Class I and class II HLA loci were covered by the typing at four-digit resolution. The number of typed donors differed by locus: roughly 629-640 for A, B, C, DRB1 and DQB1; 500 to 550 for DQA1; 606 for DPA1; and approximately 450 for DPB1. Because of strong linkage in the cohort, 5 or 6 DR-DQ haplotypes were treated as single units for association and clustering. Among a few hundred genotyped donors of the cohort, an average of approximately 240,000 unique TCR beta nucleotide sequences were sequenced per donor, around 20% of them non-productive.

Spanning cysteine to phenylalanine, the CDR3 consists of 14 amino acids. This entry keeps only the CDR3 DNA: 42 bases, framed from base 1. The germline V and J ends show losses of 0 bases and 8 bases respectively, and no gene match explains 6 bases of the junction. The germline V gene gives CDR1 as MNHEY and CDR2 as SVGAGI. The cohort comprised around 690 healthy bone marrow donors. At the time of sampling, every cohort member was nominally healthy, though immune exposures that went unrecorded were likely present. The donor was CMV seronegative and belonged to the group of around 400 seronegative cohort members. Every donor gave a peripheral blood sample, and the peripheral blood mononuclear cells from that sample were used for TCR beta sequencing. The Qiagen DNeasy Blood Extraction Kit was used to extract genomic DNA from the blood cell samples. Study-wide findings and limitations: Cytomegalovirus status was reported to be diagnosed by the classifier with high specificity and sensitivity in both the original and validation cohorts. In an earlier analysis of more than 500 of the donors, most TCR beta V segments appeared in productive rearrangements about 90% or about 30% of the time, broadly matching IMGT annotations. A further reported finding was that TCR beta sequences accurately predicted the HLA-A and HLA-B alleles for most subjects in the first cohort. Immune exposure information for the cohort was limited to CMV serostatus. A later analysis found that HLA-associated TCR beta chains were more clonally expanded and had lower generation probabilities than equally common non-associated chains. The study gave a list of more than 150 TCR beta chains associated with cytomegalovirus. Because HLA typing was missing for some donors at each locus, association tests included only the typed subset. A later analysis found that most CMV-associated TCR beta chains appeared HLA-restricted, with HLA associations seemingly driven largely by CMV exposure. The presence/absence analyses assumed that sequencing depth was roughly uniform across donors, and that assumption may not be true. Specific HLA alleles were associated with over 15,000 TCR beta sequences at a false discovery rate of 0.05 in a later analysis. Most TCR sequences were observed very rarely across donors, whereas some public TCRs were present in many individuals. Because counts were too low, more than 15 rarely observed V segments, including chromosome 9 orphons, were excluded from the earlier analysis of fewer than 650 of the donors. In vitro tests confirmed that a few of the cytomegalovirus-associated TCR beta chains recognize cytomegalovirus antigens. In this cohort, only TCR beta chains were sequenced, and detectable features were limited by the absence of alpha or paired-chain data. When HLA alleles, especially DR and DQ, strongly co-occurred, TCR associations were difficult to assign to individual alleles. The 87-base-pair reads could not distinguish some IMGT-functional V segments, including TRBV6-2 and TRBV6-3, so those segments were excluded. Linkage disequilibrium might explain the correlated functional status among segregating V segments, but an unknown experimental factor could not be excluded. In a later analysis, TCR association rates were found to vary across HLA loci, with the most associated TCRs seen for DRB1 alleles and the fewest for HLA-C alleles. In a later genetic analysis, fewer N-insertions in productive TCRs were reported among donors in an Asian-associated ancestry cluster than the roughly 700-donor mean. An association between a missense DCLRE1C variant and V-gene and J-gene trimming of TCR beta chains was found in a later genetic analysis and replicated in an independent cohort. It was suggested by the authors that the approach could potentially be generalized to other disease states and immunological phenotypes. In a later analysis, several top co-occurrence clusters were reported to appear linked to parvovirus B19, influenza, CMV and Epstein-Barr virus. A cluster of highly shared sequence variants was judged likely to be a technical artifact of the sequencing pipeline.

Libraries were constructed by the immunoSEQ multiplex PCR assay. The multiplex PCR relied on a mix of 60 forward primers for TCR Vbeta segments and 13 reverse primers for TCR Jbeta segments. The CDR3 region of rearranged TCR beta genes was amplified from genomic DNA by a multiplex PCR assay. Amplified TCR beta libraries were sequenced as 87-base-pair reads on the Illumina HiSeq System. The study's own analysis went as follows. A later analysis counted about 80 million unique TCR beta chains across the 650 to 800 repertoires, and roughly 9.9 million of these chains were shared by at least two donors. Raw reads were error-corrected and collapsed into unique sequences by a nearest-neighbor algorithm in which closely related sequences were merged to remove PCR and sequencing errors. V, D and J gene segments were assigned by aligning CDR3 sequences to IMGT reference sequences. For a sequence to be retained, a match of at least six nucleotides to both a V gene segment and a J gene segment was required. A rearrangement was called productive if the CDR3 had no stop codons and remained in frame with V and J, and every other rearrangement was called non-productive. CDR3 was defined by IMGT convention, running from the second conserved V-encoded cysteine to the conserved J-encoded phenylalanine. The earlier analysis of more than 450 of the donors excluded sequences that lacked an unambiguous match to a single V gene segment. An earlier analysis of some 610 of the donors called V segments functional above 56.7% productive rearrangements and segregating when the between-donor standard deviation exceeded 5%. To diagnose cytomegalovirus status from the catalog of TCR beta chain sequences, a statistical classification framework was built. A later analysis assigned V and J genes by comparing TCR nucleotide sequences with IMGT/GENE-DB human TR gene sequences. Using the TCRdist pipeline, a later analysis assigned CDR3 sequences along with most-parsimonious VDJ recombination scenarios. In a later analysis, each TCR beta chain was defined by its CDR3 amino acid sequence together with its V-gene family, and reads lacking a unique V-gene family were excluded. In a later analysis, approximately 590 highly shared, low-generation-probability nucleotide sequences were removed to address suspected cross-contamination and a sequencing artifact. In a later analysis, a clonal expansion index was calculated for each public chain from normalized within-repertoire ranks of inferred template counts. A later analysis computed generation probabilities with a VDJ recombination model fitted to out-of-frame rearrangements, and checked the results against IGoR. In a later analysis, hypergeometric tests were used to score TCR-TCR, TCR-HLA and TCR-CMV co-occurrence, with a repertoire-size bias correction applied to TCR pairs. A later analysis estimated false discovery rates by permuting HLA or CMV assignments 20 times. In a later analysis, co-occurring TCRs were grouped using DBSCAN, and TCRdist sequence similarity was added for clustering within HLA-allele-positive subsets. Co-occurrence clustering excluded repertoires with fewer than 30,000 or more than 120,000 public chains, plus five with anomalous nucleotide sharing. The clones in this table, taken by TCRdb from immuneACCESS, are in-frame only. Not every clone is retained; where verified, under half of the shortfall comes from an unresolved V gene, and the cause of the rest is unknown. D and trimming come from the DNA, and the V and J calls and clone size come from that table. This sample holds around 140,000 clones; around 80% were observed only once. The biggest ten clones account for 2.5% to 3% of the sample.

Details on this clone: Its antigen is still unknown. Base qualities are not provided; no much larger clone lies one nucleotide away.

The source is a female donor in good health and CMV-seronegative. Sequenced sample: PBMCs. Recombination connected TRBV6-5 to TRBJ1-2; the central 7 bases match TRBD1. The CDR3 sequence is CASSYSGRGTGYTF. The DNA reads as follows: TGTGCCAGCAGTTACTCGGGCAGGGGGACCGGCTACACCTTC.